This TCR beta chain was obtained from a study of blood T cells in healthy people across ages (dated by TCRdb to the mid-2010s). Regarding the research as a whole: In model experiments, template switching captured about one uniquely barcoded TCR beta cDNA molecule for every two T cells. The donors were divided into four age groups: young (average approximately 17 years), middle-aged (about 40), aged (about 60) and long-lived (nearly 85). To avoid experimental bias, donors of different ages were distributed randomly across sequencing lanes. The study measured age-related changes in TCR beta repertoire diversity using deep sequencing normalized with unique cDNA molecular identifiers. The study analyzed two additional independent replicas of 1 million unique cDNA reads from the same blood draw for two donors, one aged 18 to 30 and one aged 80 or older. Broad study findings and their caveats: Observed TCR beta diversity correlated strongly with the percentage of naive T cells measured by flow cytometry. Compared with the aged group, the long-lived group had more naive CD4+ T cells, fewer expanded clones and increased TCR diversity, suggesting age selection. Estimates of total diversity based on one million sequenced T cells were regarded as lower bounds and as underestimates. Conclusive comparison of naive and antigen-experienced compartments was prevented by the profiling of bulk unsorted PBMCs. Observed TCR beta diversity per million T cells fell roughly linearly with age, and a significant reduction was already apparent by age roughly 40. The CMV infection status of donors was not known, potentially confounding age-related changes in expanded clonotypes.

Donors were a few dozen systemically healthy Caucasian individuals from Russia aged roughly 6 to 100 years. About 10 milliliters of peripheral blood were collected from each donor into EDTA-treated Vacutainer tubes. PBMCs were isolated by Ficoll-Paque density-gradient centrifugation, with at least 6 million obtained per sample. Total RNA was extracted from PBMCs with Trizol reagent, with at least 5.5 micrograms obtained per sample. Naive CD45RAhigh/CD27high T cell percentages were measured by flow cytometry on a PBMC aliquot from every donor. Libraries came from 5' RACE. The listed sequencing device is Illumina HiSeq 2500. A second PCR of roughly 7 to 11 cycles was performed with a sample-barcoded 5' primer and a J-beta primer mix. A template-switch 5' adaptor carrying 12 random nucleotides introduced a unique molecular identifier onto each TCR beta cDNA molecule. At least 3 million CDR3-containing paired-end reads were obtained from each sample. The Mint cDNA synthesis kit, primed by a TRBC-specific oligonucleotide, was used to synthesize first-strand cDNA from all RNA. Following uracil-DNA glycosylase treatment, all cDNA underwent a first 18-cycle PCR with the universal primers M1SS and BC2_uni_R. The authors' analysis ran thus. Normalization of each sample was performed by random selection of 1 million high-quality reads, each carrying a distinct molecular identifier. Instead of being binned into consensus sequences, reads that shared molecular identifiers were thrown out. CDR3 identification, clonotype clustering and error correction used MiTCR with a Q25 quality threshold and the strictest error-elimination algorithm. A nonparametric unseen species model with Euler transformation was used to estimate a lower bound on total TCR beta diversity. TCRdb handled the public reads itself, with Q25 trimming in fastp and clone calling in MiXCR, and kept productive beta chains. Every distinct CDR3 protein forms one entry, paired with its most common genes and DNA. V and J calls and clone size were set by TCRdb, not the authors. Counted in this sample were hundreds of thousands of distinct CDR3 sequences; 20% to 25% of them appeared once. Under 4% of the sample is taken by the ten largest.

Trimmed from V: 1 base; trimmed from J: 0 bases; junction bases lacking a gene match: 5. The CDR3, from cysteine to phenylalanine, totals 15 residues. This entry keeps only the CDR3 DNA: 45 bases, framed from base 1. Reading the germline V gene (reference sequence) gives CDR1 DFQATT and CDR2 SNEGSKA. On this clonotype itself: No cognate antigen has been identified for it. Within one base of it there is no much larger clone, and no base qualities were kept.

This sequence originates from a man in his 70s in good health. The chain is assembled from TRBV20-1 and TRBJ1-2; 7 middle bases align to TRBD1. Source material: blood. The sequence in DNA is TGCAGTGCTAGAGGGACAGGCCGAGCTAACTATGGCTACACCTTC. This sequence encodes CSARGTGRANYGYTF.